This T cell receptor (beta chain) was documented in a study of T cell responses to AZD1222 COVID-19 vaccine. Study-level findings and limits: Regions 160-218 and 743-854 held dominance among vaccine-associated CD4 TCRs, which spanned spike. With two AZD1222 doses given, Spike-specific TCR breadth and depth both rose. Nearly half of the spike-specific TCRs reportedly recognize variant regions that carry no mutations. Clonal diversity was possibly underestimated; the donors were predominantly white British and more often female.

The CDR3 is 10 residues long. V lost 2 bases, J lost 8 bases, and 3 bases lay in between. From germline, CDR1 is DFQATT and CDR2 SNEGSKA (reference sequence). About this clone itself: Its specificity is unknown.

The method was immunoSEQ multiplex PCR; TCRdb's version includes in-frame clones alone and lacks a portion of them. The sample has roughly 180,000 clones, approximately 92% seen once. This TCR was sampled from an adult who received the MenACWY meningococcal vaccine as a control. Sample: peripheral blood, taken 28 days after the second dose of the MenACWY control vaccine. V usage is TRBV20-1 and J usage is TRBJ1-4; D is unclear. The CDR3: CSARREKLFF. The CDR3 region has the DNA TGCAGTGCTAGAAGGGAAAAACTGTTTTTT.